The entry that follows covers one TCR beta chain sequence. Its antigen remains unknown. The junction departs from the called germline gene at one end, perhaps through a read error. The sample belongs to a study of blood T cells in healthy people across ages. Regarding the study as a whole: Per-million-T-cell TCR beta diversity fell roughly linearly with age.

The CDR3 sequence is 14 residues long. Germline assignment: CDR1 SGDLS and CDR2 YYNGEE. Sample-barcoded 5' priming and a J-beta primer mix drove a second PCR of roughly 6 to 12 cycles. From the 5' RACE reads, TCRdb called clonotypes with MiXCR, one entry per CDR3 protein. The repertoire consists of approximately 810,000 distinct CDR3 sequences, with around 28% occurring once and the leading ten covering approximately 15%. The source material was blood. V and J are TRBV9 and TRBJ1-6; a possible D gene is TRBD1 (6 bases). This receptor was identified in a woman older than 75 in good health. In nucleotides, the CDR3 is TGTGCCAGCAGCGCACAGGGAGGTAATTCACCCATCCACTTT. Its translation: CASSAQGGNSPIHF. Full variable domain (outside the CDR3, taken from reference TRBV9 and TRBJ1-6): DSGVTQTPKHLITATGQRVTLRCSPRSGDLSVYWYQQSLDQGLQFLIQYYNGEERAKGNILERFSAQQFPDLHSELNLSSLELGDSALYFCASSAQGGNSPIHFGNGTRLTVT.